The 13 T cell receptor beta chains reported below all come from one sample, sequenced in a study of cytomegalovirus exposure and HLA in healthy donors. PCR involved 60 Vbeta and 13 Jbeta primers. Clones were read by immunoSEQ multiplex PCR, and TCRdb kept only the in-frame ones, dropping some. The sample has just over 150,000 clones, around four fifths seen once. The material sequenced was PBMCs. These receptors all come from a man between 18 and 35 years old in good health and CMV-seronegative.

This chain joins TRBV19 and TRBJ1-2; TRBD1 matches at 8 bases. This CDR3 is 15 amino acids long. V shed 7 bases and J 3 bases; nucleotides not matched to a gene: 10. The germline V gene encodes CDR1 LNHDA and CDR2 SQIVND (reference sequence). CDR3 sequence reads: CASKRVPGGDYGYTF. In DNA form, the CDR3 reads TGTGCCAGTAAAAGGGTCCCAGGGGGCGACTATGGCTACACCTTC.

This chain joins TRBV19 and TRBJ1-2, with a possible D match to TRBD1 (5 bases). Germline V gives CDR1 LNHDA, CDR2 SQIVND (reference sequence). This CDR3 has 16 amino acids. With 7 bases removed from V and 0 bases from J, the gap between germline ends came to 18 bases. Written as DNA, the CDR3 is TGTGCCAGTATCCCCCGGGACTGGAAAGCTAACTATGGCTACACCTTC. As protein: CASIPRDWKANYGYTF.

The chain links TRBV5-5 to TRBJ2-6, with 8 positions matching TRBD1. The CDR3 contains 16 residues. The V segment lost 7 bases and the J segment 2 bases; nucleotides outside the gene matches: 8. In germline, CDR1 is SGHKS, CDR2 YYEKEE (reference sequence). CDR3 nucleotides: TGTGCCAGCTCGGACAGGGAGAGAACTGGGGCCAACGTCCTGACTTTC. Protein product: CASSDRERTGANVLTF.

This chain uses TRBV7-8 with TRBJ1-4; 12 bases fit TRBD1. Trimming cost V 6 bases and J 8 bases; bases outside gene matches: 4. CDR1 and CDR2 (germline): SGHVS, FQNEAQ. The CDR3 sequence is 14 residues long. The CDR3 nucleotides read TGTGCCAGCAGGGGGGACAGGGGGCACGAAAAACTGTTTTTT. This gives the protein CASRGDRGHEKLFF.

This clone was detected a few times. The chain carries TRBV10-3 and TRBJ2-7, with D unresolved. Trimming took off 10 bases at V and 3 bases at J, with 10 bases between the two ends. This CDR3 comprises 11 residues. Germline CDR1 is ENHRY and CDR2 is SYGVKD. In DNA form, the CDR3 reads TGTGCCACCGGCGGAAACTACGAGCAGTACTTC. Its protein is CATGGNYEQYF.

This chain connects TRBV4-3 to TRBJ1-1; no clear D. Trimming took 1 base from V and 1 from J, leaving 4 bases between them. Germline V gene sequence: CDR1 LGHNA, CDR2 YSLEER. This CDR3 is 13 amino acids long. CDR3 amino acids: CASSQVQNTEAFF. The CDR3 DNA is TGCGCCAGCAGCCAAGTACAGAACACTGAAGCTTTCTTT.

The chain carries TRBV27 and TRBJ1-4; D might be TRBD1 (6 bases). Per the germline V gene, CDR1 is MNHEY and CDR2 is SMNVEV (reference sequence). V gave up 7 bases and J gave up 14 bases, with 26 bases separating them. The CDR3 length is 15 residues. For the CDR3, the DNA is TGTGCCAGCACCCCAGGGGCTCTCGAGGTCGGACCTCTGTTTTTT. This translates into CASTPGALEVGPLFF.

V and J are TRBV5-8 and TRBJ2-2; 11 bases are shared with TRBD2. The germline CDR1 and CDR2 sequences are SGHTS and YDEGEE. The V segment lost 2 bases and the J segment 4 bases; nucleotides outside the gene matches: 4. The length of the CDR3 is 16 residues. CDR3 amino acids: CASSLGLAGATGELFF. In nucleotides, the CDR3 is TGTGCCAGCAGCTTAGGACTAGCGGGCGCCACCGGGGAGCTGTTTTTT.

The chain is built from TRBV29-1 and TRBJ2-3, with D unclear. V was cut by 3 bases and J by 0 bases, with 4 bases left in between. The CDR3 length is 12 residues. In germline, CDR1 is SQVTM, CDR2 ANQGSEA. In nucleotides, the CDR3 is TGCAGCGTTGACAGGAGCACAGATACGCAGTATTTT. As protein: CSVDRSTDTQYF.

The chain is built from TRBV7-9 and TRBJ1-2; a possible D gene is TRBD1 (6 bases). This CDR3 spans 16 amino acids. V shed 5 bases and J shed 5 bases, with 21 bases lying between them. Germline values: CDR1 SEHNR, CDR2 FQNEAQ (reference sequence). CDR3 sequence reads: CASSHPGGQGDYGYTF. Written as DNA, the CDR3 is TGTGCCAGCAGCCATCCGGGGGGGCAGGGTGATTATGGCTACACCTTC.

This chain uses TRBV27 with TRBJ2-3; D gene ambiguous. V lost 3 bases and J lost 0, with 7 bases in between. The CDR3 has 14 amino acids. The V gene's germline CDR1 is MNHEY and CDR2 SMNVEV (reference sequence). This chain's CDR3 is CASSLSSSTDTQYF. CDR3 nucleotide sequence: TGTGCCAGCAGTTTGTCCTCTAGCACAGATACGCAGTATTTT.

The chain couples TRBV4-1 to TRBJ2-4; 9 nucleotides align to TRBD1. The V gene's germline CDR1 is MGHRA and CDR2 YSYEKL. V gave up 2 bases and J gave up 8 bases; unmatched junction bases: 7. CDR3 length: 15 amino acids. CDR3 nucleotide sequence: TGCGCCAGCAGCCAAACACAGGGGGCCCTCGACATTCAGTACTTC. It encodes CASSQTQGALDIQYF.

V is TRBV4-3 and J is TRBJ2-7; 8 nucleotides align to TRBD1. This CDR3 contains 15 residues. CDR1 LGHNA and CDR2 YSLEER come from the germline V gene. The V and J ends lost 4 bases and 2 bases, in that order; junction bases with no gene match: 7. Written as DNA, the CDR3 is TGCGCCAGCAGCCCCGACAGGGGAGAGGCCTACGAGCAGTACTTC. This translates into CASSPDRGEAYEQYF.